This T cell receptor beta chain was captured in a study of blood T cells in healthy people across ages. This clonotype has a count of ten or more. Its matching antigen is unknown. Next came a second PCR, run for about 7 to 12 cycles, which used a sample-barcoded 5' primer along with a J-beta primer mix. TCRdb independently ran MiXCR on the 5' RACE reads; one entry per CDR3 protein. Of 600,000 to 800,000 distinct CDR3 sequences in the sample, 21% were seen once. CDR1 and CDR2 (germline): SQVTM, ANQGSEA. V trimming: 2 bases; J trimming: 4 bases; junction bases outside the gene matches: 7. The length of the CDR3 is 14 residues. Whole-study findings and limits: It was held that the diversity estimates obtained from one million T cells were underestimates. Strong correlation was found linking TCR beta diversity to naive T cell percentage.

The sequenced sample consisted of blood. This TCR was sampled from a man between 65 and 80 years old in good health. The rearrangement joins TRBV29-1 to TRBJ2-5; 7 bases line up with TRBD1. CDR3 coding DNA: TGCAGCGTTGAACGAAAGACAGGGCTAGAGACCCAGTACTTC. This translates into CSVERKTGLETQYF.